The following is a TCR beta chain sequence with its context. Its antigen remains unidentified. The healthy adult donors were HIV-negative and reported no recent acute infections or vaccinations. These data belong to a study of shared clonotypes between healthy human individuals. Study as a whole: Three CD4 naive, three CD4 memory, two CD8 naive and one CD8 memory plate were used per donor. Study-wide results and caveats: Apart from blood, nothing was sampled; tissue repertoires likely differ.

It was across several immunoSEQ plates that each subset's genomic DNA was evenly split. The assay was immunoSEQ multiplex PCR, and TCRdb's table has in-frame clones only and misses some. The sample holds roughly 1,500,000 clones, around 98% seen once. The sequence came from a man aged 30 to 39 in good health. Sequencing was carried out using naive CD4+ T cells sorted from blood. Subset described: CD45RA+ positively selected.

CDR3 residues: CASSLAQGSGYGYTF. As DNA, the CDR3 is TGCGCCAGCAGCTTGGCACAGGGATCAGGTTATGGCTACACCTTC. V is TRBV5-1 and J is TRBJ1-2, with D possibly being TRBD1 (6 bases). V lost 0 bases and J 5 bases, leaving 14 bases between the germline ends. From germline, CDR1 is SGHRS and CDR2 YFSETQ. CDR3 size: 15 residues.